This T cell receptor (beta chain) was found in a study of T cells in Graves' hyperthyroidism and ophthalmopathy. Background on the study: Before any treatment, at initial diagnosis, peripheral blood was collected. The study's findings and limits: Most thyroid clonotypes with frequency above 0.001 were detected in blood.

CDR3 length equals 14 residues. V gave up 3 bases and J gave up 10 bases, with 19 bases separating them. The germline V gene has CDR1 SGDLS and CDR2 YYNGEE. A word on this clonotype: The antigen is not known.

Amplified TCR beta CDR3 regions derived from RNA transcripts. Researchers ran a first-round RT-PCR on the TCR CDR3 using the HTBI primer set. In TCRdb, the multiplex PCR reads were re-called with MiXCR into one record per CDR3 protein. This sample has about 840,000 distinct CDR3 sequences, with over 35% found just once. Any patient presenting with uncontrolled infection, other autoimmune disease, pregnancy or lactation was left out. Diagnoses used clinical symptoms, serum thyroxine and TRAb, thyroid ultrasound and orbital computed tomography. The V gene is TRBV9, the J gene TRBJ1-1, with a weak D call TRBD1 (6 bases). Material for sequencing was blood. This TCR was sampled from a man aged 18 to 29 with Graves' hyperthyroidism. CDR3 loop: CASSAGAQSAPAFF. CDR3 sequence (DNA): TGTGCCAGCAGCGCAGGGGCCCAATCAGCGCCAGCTTTCTTT. Full variable domain (rest looked up from reference TRBV9 and TRBJ1-1): DSGVTQTPKHLITATGQRVTLRCSPRSGDLSVYWYQQSLDQGLQFLIQYYNGEERAKGNILERFSAQQFPDLHSELNLSSLELGDSALYFCASSAGAQSAPAFFGQGTRLTVV.